One and the same sample provided the 15 T cell receptor beta chains below, sequenced in a study of T cells in Graves' hyperthyroidism and ophthalmopathy. TCR beta CDR3 region amplification was performed from RNA transcripts. With the HTBI primer set, the TCR CDR3 went through a first round of RT-PCR. One entry per CDR3 protein, called by TCRdb with MiXCR from the multiplex PCR reads. The sample carries approximately 600,000 distinct CDR3 sequences, over 12% recorded once. The sequenced material came from blood. All receptors come from a woman under 30 with Graves' ophthalmopathy.

This clonotype was detected ten times or more. In DNA, the CDR3 is TGTGCCAGCAGCACTGACATCGGAGAGACCCAGTACTTC. Translating it yields CASSTDIGETQYF. The chain employs TRBV7-9 and TRBJ2-5; D not certain. V was pared by 5 bases and J by 4 bases, with 11 bases between. Germline-derived CDR1 and CDR2 are SEHNR and FQNEAQ (reference sequence). The CDR3 has 13 residues.

The table lists this clonotype with a few counts. J is TRBJ2-7 and V is TRBV24-1, with D unresolved. In germline, CDR1 is KGHDR, CDR2 SFDVKD. This CDR3 spans 12 amino acids. The V and J ends lost 3 bases and 4 bases respectively, with 6 bases between them. In DNA form, the CDR3 reads TGTGCCACCAGTGATGTAGGGTACGAGCAGTACTTC. It encodes CATSDVGYEQYF.

This clonotype was detected ten times or more. This sequence joins TRBV20-1 and TRBJ2-7; unclear D gene. There are 13 residues in the CDR3. Germline CDR1 and CDR2: DFQATT and SNEGSKA (reference sequence). V was clipped by 3 bases and J by 2 bases, with 11 bases between them. DNA of the CDR3: TGCAGTGCTAGCGTCGGCAGGACCTACGAGCAGTACTTC. Residues: CSASVGRTYEQYF.

This clonotype has a count of ten or more. The chain links TRBV27 to TRBJ2-5; no clear D gene. Germline loops: CDR1 MNHEY, CDR2 SMNVEV (reference sequence). The CDR3 length is 12 residues. Trimming removed 5 bases at V and 1 base at J, with 5 bases between. As DNA, the CDR3 is TGTGCCAGCAGTCAATCCCAAGAGACCCAGTACTTC. Translated: CASSQSQETQYF.

The sample holds a few counts of this clonotype. CDR3 DNA sequence: TGTGCCAGCAGCAAAAACGGAGACAGGGGGAGGTACGAGCAGTACTTC. Translating it yields CASSKNGDRGRYEQYF. The genes are TRBV5-4 and TRBJ2-7; 9 bases line up with TRBD1. Looked up from germline, CDR1 is SGHNT and CDR2 is YYREEE (reference sequence). V lost 4 bases and J lost 4; bases outside the gene matches: 12. The CDR3 covers 16 residues. Drawing the rest from reference TRBV5-4 and TRBJ2-7, the complete variable domain is ETGVTQSPTHLIKTRGQQVTLRCSSQSGHNTVSWYQQALGQGPQFIFQYYREEENGRGNFPPRFSGLQFPNYSSELNVNALELDDSALYLCASSKNGDRGRYEQYFGPGTRLTVT.

In this sample, this clonotype turned up many times. This chain uses TRBV28 with TRBJ2-5, with TRBD2 identical over 7 bases. The CDR3 spans 15 residues. The V gene end was trimmed by 2 bases and the J gene end by 4 bases; junction bases not matched to a gene: 7. Per germline, CDR1 MDHEN and CDR2 SYDVKM. CDR3: CASSLVGRAGETQYF. In DNA form, the CDR3 reads TGTGCCAGCAGTTTAGTTGGGAGGGCCGGAGAGACCCAGTACTTC.

This clonotype was recorded many times. The chain carries TRBV7-9 and TRBJ2-3; D is unclear. The CDR3 spans 15 residues. Per germline, CDR1 SEHNR and CDR2 FQNEAQ (reference sequence). V dropped 5 bases and J dropped 3 bases, with 15 bases sitting between them. In nucleotides, the CDR3 is TGTGCCAGCAGCCGCGTATCAGACCCAACAGATACGCAGTATTTT. Translated: CASSRVSDPTDTQYF.

This clonotype has just a few counts. This chain uses TRBV6-1 with TRBJ2-3; 8 nucleotides match TRBD1. CDR3 length: 14 amino acids. The trim removed 8 bases at V and 1 base at J, leaving 5 bases unmatched. Germline values: CDR1 MNHNS, CDR2 SASEGT. The CDR3 spells CASAGGPRTDTQYF. CDR3 coding DNA: TGTGCCAGCGCAGGGGGCCCGCGCACAGATACGCAGTATTTT.

The sample holds many counts of this clonotype. The chain recombines TRBV28 with TRBJ1-1; D ambiguous. CDR3 size: 15 residues. The germline CDR1 and CDR2 sequences are MDHEN and SYDVKM. The V end was cut by 4 bases, the J end by 2 bases, with 14 bases between. The CDR3 spells CASSSDRKPNTEAFF. CDR3 in DNA: TGTGCCAGCAGTTCTGACCGCAAGCCTAACACTGAAGCTTTCTTT.

V usage is TRBV19 and J usage is TRBJ1-5; a weak D match, TRBD1 (6 bases). The CDR3 runs to 16 residues. CDR1 and CDR2 (germline): LNHDA, SQIVND (reference sequence). The germline V and J ends were trimmed by 5 bases and 0 bases, with 14 bases remaining between them. The DNA of the CDR3 is TGTGCCAGTAGTGGCCGGACAGTTTATAGCAATCAGCCCCAGCATTTT. It codes for CASSGRTVYSNQPQHF.

This clonotype was observed at least ten times. The CDR3 loop reads CARPCCGRAVNEQFF. The DNA for the CDR3 is TGTGCCAGGCCTTGTTGCGGGAGGGCTGTTAATGAGCAGTTCTTC. The V call is TRBV6-7, the J call TRBJ2-1; 9 nucleotides align to TRBD2. TRBV6-7 is noted as an ORF with a role that remains uncertain. V was clipped by 9 bases and J by 7 bases; unmatched bases: 13. This CDR3 has 15 residues.

The chain combines TRBV6-2 or TRBV6-3 with TRBJ2-7, with 7 bases aligning to TRBD1. Germline-derived CDR1 and CDR2 are MNHEY and SVGEGT. Germline trimming cut 2 bases from V and 3 bases from J; bases unmatched to any gene: 7. CDR3 length: 15 amino acids. The CDR3 spells CASSYQYRGFYEQYF. CDR3 DNA: TGTGCCAGCAGTTACCAGTACAGGGGATTCTACGAGCAGTACTTC.

This clonotype was counted only a few times. The chain uses TRBV14 and TRBJ1-6; TRBD1 agrees at 8 bases. CDR3 size: 16 residues. V lost 0 bases, J lost 5 bases, and 3 bases stayed unmatched. Germline lookup yields CDR1 SGHDN and CDR2 FVKESK. CDR3 nucleotide sequence: TGTGCCAGCAGCCAAGATGACAGGGGAGATAATTCACCCCTCCACTTT. Protein: CASSQDDRGDNSPLHF.

This clonotype was counted once. A read error may be the cause here, since a much bigger clone is one base away. The chain has TRBV20-1 and TRBJ1-1; no firm D call. Trimming shortened V by 1 base and J by 1 base, and 13 bases separated the two germline ends. The germline gives CDR1 DFQATT, CDR2 SNEGSKA (reference sequence). The CDR3 has 15 residues. CDR3 in amino acids: CSARGTRMGNTEAFF. The CDR3 nucleotides are TGCAGTGCTAGAGGAACCAGGATGGGGAACACTGAAGCTTTCTTT.

In this sample, this clonotype turned up once. A much larger clone lies one base from this, so it may be a read error. V and J are TRBV4-2 and TRBJ2-7; 7 nucleotides match TRBD1. The CDR3 runs to 16 residues. Germline CDR1 and CDR2: LGHNA and YNFKEQ. The ends lost 1 base at V and 2 bases at J; junction bases unmatched: 8. The CDR3 sequence is CASSQAVGQIAYEQYF. CDR3 coding DNA: TGTGCCAGCAGCCAAGCCGTGGGACAGATCGCCTACGAGCAGTACTTC.